The source of this T cell receptor (beta chain) is a study of cytomegalovirus exposure and HLA in healthy donors. Regarding the study as a whole: Rarity held for most TCR sequences, but there were some public TCRs that occurred in many donors. A prior analysis recorded that most TCR beta V segments were productive about 90% or about 30% of the time.

Looked up from germline, CDR1 is SGHDT and CDR2 is YYEEEE. The CDR3 contains 15 residues. V was pared by 5 bases and J by 6 bases, with 7 bases of the junction left unmatched. Points on this clone: Its antigen is currently unknown.

PCR primers comprised 60 Vbeta and 13 Jbeta primers. TCRdb's copy holds only in-frame clones and misses some; the assay was immunoSEQ multiplex PCR. The table has around 100,000 clones, around 80% seen once. The clonotype was recovered from a man aged 25-40 years in good health and CMV-seronegative. What was sequenced was PBMCs. The chain carries TRBV5-6 and TRBJ2-2, with 10 bases aligning to TRBD1. The CDR3 spells CASRPTGGLPGELFF. Written as DNA, the CDR3 is TGTGCCAGCAGACCGACAGGGGGCTTACCCGGGGAGCTGTTTTTT. Full variable domain (outside the CDR3, taken from reference TRBV5-6 and TRBJ2-2): DAGVTQSPTHLIKTRGQQVTLRCSPKSGHDTVSWYQQALGQGPQFIFQYYEEEERQRGNFPDRFSGHQFPNYSSELNVNALLLGDSALYLCASRPTGGLPGELFFGEGSRLTVL.